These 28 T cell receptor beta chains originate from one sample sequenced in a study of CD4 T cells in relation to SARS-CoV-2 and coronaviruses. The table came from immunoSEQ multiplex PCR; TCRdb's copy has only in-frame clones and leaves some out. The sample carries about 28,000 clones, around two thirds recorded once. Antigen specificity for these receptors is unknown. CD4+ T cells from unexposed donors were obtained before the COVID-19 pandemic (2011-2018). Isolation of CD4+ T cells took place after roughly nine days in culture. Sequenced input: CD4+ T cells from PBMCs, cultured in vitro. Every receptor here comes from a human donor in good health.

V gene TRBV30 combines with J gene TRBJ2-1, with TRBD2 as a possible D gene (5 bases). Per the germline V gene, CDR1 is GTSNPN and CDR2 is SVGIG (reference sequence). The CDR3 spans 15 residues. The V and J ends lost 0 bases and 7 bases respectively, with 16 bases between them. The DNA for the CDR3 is TGTGCCTGGAGTGTAATGGGAGTCCTGGGGAATGAGCAGTTCTTC. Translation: CAWSVMGVLGNEQFF.

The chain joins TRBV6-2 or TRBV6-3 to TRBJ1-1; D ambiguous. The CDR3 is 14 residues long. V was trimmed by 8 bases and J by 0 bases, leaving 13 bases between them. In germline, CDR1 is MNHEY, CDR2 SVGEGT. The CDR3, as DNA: TGTGCCAGCTGTTTCCAGGCGTTGAACACTGAAGCTTTCTTT. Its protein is CASCFQALNTEAFF.

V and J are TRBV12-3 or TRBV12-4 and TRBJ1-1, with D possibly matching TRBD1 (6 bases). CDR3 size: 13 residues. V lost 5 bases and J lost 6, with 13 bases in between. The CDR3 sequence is CASSPYPGAEAFF. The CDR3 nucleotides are TGTGCCAGCAGTCCCTATCCAGGGGCTGAAGCTTTCTTT.

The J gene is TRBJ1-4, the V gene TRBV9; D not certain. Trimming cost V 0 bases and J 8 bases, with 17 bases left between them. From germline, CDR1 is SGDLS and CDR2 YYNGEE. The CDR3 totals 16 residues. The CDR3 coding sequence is TGTGCCAGCAGCGTAGGAACTAGGGATCTAGGGGAAAAACTGTTTTTT. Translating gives CASSVGTRDLGEKLFF.

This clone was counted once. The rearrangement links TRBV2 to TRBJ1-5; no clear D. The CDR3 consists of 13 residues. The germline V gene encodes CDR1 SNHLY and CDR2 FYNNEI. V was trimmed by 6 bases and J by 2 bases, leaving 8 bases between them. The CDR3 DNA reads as TGTGCCAGCAGAGGGAGAGGCAATCAGCCCCAGCATTTT. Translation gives CASRGRGNQPQHF.

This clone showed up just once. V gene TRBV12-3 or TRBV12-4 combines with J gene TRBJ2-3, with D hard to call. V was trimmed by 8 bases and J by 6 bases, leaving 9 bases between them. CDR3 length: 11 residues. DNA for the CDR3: TGTGCCAGCCAGAAAGGGGATACGCAGTATTTT. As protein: CASQKGDTQYF.

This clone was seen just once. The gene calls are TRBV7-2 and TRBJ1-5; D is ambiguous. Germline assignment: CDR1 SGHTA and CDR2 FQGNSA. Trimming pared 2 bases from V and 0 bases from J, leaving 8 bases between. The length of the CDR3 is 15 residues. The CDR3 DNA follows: TGTGCCAGCAGCTTAAGATTTAATAGCAATCAGCCCCAGCATTTT. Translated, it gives CASSLRFNSNQPQHF.

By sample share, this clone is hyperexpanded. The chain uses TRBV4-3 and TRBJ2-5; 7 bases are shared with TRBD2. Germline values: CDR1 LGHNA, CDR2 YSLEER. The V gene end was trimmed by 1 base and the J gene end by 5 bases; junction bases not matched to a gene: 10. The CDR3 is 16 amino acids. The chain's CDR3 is CASSQVTGGLAETQYF. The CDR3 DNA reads TGCGCCAGCAGCCAAGTAACGGGGGGATTGGCGGAGACCCAGTACTTC.

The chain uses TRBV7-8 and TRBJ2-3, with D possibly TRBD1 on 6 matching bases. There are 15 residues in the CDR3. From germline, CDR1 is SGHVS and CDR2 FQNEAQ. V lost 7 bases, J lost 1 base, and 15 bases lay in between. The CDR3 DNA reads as TGTGCCAGCAACTCTCAGGGGCCGGGCACAGATACGCAGTATTTT. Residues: CASNSQGPGTDTQYF.

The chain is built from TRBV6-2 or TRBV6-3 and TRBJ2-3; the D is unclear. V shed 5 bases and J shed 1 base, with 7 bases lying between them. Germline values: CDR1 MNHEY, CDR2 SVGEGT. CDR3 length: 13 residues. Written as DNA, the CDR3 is TGTGCCAGCAGTCTGGACGGCACAGATACGCAGTATTTT. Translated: CASSLDGTDTQYF.

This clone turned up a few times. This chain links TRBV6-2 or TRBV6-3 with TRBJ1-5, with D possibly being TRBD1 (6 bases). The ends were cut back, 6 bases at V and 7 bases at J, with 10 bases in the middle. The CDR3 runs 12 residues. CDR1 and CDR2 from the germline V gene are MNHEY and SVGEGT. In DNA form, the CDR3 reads TGTGCCAGCAGCAACAGGGACCAGCCCCAGCATTTT. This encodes CASSNRDQPQHF.

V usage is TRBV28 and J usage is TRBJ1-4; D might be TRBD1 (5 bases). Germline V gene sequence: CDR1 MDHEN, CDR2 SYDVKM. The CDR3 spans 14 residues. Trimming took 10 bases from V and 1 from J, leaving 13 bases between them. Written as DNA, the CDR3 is TGTGCCACCAGGGAAGGGATAACTAATGAAAAACTGTTTTTT. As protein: CATREGITNEKLFF.

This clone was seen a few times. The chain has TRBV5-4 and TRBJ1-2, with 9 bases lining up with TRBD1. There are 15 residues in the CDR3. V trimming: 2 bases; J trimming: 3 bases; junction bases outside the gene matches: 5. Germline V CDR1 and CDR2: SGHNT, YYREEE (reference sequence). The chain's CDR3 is CASSLFRDRDYGYTF. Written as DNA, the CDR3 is TGTGCCAGCAGCTTATTCCGGGACAGGGACTATGGCTACACCTTC. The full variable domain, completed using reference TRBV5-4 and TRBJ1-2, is ETGVTQSPTHLIKTRGQQVTLRCSSQSGHNTVSWYQQALGQGPQFIFQYYREEENGRGNFPPRFSGLQFPNYSSELNVNALELDDSALYLCASSLFRDRDYGYTFGSGTRLTVV.

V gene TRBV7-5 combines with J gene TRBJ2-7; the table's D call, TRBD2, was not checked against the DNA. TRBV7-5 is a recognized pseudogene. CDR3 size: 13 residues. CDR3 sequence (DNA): TGTGCCAGAAGCTATCCGGGAAACGGCGAGCAGTACTTC. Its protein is CARSYPGNGEQYF.

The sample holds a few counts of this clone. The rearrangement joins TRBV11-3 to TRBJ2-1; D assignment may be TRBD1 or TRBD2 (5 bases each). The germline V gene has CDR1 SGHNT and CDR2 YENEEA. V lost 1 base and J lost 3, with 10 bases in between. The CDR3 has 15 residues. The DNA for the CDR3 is TGTGCCAGCAGCTTAGGGCAGGGACGCTACAATGAGCAGTTCTTC. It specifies CASSLGQGRYNEQFF.

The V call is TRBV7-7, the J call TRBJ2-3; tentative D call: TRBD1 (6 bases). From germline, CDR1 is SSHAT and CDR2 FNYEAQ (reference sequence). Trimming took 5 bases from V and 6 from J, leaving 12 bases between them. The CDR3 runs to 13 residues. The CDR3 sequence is CASSHGTRDTQYF. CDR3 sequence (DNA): TGTGCCAGCAGCCATGGGACACGGGATACGCAGTATTTT.

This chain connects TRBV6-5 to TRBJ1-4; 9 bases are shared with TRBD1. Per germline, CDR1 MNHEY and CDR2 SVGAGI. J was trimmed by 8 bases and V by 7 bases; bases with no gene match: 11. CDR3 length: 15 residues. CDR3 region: CASTALGTGREKLFF. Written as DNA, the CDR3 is TGTGCCAGCACCGCCTTAGGGACAGGGCGAGAAAAACTGTTTTTT.

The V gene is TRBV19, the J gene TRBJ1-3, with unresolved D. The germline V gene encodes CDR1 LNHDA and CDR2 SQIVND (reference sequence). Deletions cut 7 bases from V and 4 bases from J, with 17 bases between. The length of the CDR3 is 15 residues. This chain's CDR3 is CASTKGGVVGNTIYF. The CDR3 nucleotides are TGTGCCAGTACCAAAGGCGGGGTTGTGGGAAACACCATATATTTT.

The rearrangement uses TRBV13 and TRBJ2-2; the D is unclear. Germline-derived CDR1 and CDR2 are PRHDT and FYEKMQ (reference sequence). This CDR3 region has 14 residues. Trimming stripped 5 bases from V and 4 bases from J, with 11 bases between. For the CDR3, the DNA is TGTGCCAGCAGCCTCCCCATTCGCACCGGGGAGCTGTTTTTT. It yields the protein CASSLPIRTGELFF.

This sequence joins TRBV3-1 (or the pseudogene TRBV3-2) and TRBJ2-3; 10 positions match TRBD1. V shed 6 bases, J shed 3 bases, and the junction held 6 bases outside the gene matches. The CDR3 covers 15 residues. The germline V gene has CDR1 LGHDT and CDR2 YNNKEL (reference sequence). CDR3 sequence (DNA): TGTGCCAGCAGTCCGGGACAGGGGAGAACAGATACGCAGTATTTT. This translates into CASSPGQGRTDTQYF.

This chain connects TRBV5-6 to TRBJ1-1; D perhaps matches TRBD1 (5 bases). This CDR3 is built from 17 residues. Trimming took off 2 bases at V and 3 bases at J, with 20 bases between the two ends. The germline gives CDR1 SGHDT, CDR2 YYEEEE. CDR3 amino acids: CASSLFGSQGWDTEAFF. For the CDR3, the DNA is TGTGCCAGCAGCTTATTCGGTTCTCAGGGATGGGACACTGAAGCTTTCTTT.

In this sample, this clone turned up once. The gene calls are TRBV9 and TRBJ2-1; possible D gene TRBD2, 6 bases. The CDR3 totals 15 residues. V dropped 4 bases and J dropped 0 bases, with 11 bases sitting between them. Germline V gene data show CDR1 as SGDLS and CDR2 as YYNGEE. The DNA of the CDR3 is TGTGCCAGCAGCCCCCGACTAGACTCCTACAATGAGCAGTTCTTC. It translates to CASSPRLDSYNEQFF.

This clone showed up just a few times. The CDR3 reads CASRGTSGITGELFF. In DNA, the CDR3 is TGTGCCAGCAGGGGGACTAGCGGGATCACCGGGGAGCTGTTTTTT. This chain joins TRBV2 and TRBJ2-2, with 13 bases aligning to TRBD2. Germline values: CDR1 SNHLY, CDR2 FYNNEI. J gave up 4 bases and V 6 bases, and 2 bases lay outside the gene matches. The CDR3 extends over 15 amino acids.

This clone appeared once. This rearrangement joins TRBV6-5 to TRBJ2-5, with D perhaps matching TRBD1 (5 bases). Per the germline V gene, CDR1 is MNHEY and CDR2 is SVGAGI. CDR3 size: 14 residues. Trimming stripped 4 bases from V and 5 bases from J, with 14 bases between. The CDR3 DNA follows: TGTGCCAGCAGTTTACAGGCGACCCACGAGACCCAGTACTTC. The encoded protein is CASSLQATHETQYF.

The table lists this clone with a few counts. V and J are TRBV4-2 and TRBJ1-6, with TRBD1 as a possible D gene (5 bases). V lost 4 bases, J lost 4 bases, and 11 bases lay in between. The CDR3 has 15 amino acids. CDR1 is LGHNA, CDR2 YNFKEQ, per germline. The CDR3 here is CASSPVGVYNSPLHF. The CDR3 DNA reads TGTGCCAGCAGCCCGGTGGGGGTGTATAATTCACCCCTCCACTTT.

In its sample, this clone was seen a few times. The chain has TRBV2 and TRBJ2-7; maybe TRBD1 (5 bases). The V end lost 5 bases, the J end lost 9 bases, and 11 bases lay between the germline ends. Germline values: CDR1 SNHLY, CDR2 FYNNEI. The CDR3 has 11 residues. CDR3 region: CASSSGQGQYF. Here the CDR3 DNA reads TGTGCCAGCAGTTCCGGGCAGGGGCAGTACTTC. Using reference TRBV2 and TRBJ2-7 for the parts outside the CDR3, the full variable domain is EPEVTQTPSHQVTQMGQEVILRCVPISNHLYFYWYRQILGQKVEFLVSFYNNEISEKSEIFDDQFSVERPDGSNFTLKIRSTKLEDSAMYFCASSSGQGQYFGPGTRLTVT.

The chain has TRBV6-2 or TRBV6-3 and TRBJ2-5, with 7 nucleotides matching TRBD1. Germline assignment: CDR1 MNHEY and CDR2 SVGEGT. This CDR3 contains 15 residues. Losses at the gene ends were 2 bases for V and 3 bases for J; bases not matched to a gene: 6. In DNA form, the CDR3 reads TGTGCCAGCAGTTACGCTCGACAGGGAAAAGAGACCCAGTACTTC. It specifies CASSYARQGKETQYF.

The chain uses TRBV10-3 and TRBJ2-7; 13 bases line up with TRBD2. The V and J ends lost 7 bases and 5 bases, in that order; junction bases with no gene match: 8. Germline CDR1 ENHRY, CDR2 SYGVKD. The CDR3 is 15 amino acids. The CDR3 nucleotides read TGTGCCATCAAGATGACCGGGACTAGCGGGAACGAGCAGTACTTC. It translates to CAIKMTGTSGNEQYF.